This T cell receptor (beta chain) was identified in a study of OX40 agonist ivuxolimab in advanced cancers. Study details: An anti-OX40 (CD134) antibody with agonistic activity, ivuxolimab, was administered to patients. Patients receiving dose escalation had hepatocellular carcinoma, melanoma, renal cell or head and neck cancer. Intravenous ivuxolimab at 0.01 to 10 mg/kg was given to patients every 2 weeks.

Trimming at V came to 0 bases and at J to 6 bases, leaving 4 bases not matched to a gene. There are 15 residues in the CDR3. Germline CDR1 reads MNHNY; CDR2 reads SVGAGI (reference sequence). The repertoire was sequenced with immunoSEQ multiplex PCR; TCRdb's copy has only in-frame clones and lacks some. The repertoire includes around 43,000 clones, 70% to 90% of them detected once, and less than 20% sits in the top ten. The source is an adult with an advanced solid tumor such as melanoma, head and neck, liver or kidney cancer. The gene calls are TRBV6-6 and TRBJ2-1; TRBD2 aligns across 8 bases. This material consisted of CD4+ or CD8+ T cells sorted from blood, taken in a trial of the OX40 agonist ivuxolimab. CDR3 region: CASSYSERGINEQFF. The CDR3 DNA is TGTGCCAGCAGTTACTCGGAGCGGGGGATCAATGAGCAGTTCTTC.